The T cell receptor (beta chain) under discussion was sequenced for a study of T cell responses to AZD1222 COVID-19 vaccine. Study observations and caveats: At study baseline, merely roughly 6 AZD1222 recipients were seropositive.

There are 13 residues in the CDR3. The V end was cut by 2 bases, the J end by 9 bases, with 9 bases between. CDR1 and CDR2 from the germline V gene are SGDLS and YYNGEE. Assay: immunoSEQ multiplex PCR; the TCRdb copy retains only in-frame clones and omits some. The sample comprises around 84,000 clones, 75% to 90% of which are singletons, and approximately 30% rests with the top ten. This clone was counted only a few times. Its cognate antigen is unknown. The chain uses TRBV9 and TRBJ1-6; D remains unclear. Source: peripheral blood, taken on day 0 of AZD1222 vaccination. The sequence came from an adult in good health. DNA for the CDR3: TGTGCCAGCAGCGTCTTACTCGGTTCACCCCTCCACTTT. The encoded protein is CASSVLLGSPLHF. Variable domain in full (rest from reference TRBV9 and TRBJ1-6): DSGVTQTPKHLITATGQRVTLRCSPRSGDLSVYWYQQSLDQGLQFLIQYYNGEERAKGNILERFSAQQFPDLHSELNLSSLELGDSALYFCASSVLLGSPLHFGNGTRLTVT.